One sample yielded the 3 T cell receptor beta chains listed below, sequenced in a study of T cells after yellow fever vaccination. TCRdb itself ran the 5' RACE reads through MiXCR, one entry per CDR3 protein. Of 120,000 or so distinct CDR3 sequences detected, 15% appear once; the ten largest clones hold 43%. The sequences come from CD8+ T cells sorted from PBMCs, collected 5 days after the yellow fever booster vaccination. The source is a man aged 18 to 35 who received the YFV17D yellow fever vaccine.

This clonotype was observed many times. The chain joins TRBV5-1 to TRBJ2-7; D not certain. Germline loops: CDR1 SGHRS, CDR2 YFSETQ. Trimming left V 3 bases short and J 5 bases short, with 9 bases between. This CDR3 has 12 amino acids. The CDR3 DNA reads TGCGCCAGCAGCTCCTTCGGTGACGAGCAGTACTTC. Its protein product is CASSSFGDEQYF. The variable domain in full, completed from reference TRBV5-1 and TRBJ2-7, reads KAGVTQTPRYLIKTRGQQVTLSCSPISGHRSVSWYQQTPGQGLQFLFEYFSETQRNKGNFPGRFSGRQFSNSRSEMNVSTLELGDSALYLCASSSFGDEQYFGPGTRLTVT.

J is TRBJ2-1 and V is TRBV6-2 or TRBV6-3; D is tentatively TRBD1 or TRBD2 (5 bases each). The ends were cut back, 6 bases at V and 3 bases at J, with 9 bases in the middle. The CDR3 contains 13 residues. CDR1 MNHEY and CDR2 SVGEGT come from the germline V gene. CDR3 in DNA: TGTGCCAGCAGCAGGGACGGCTACAATGAGCAGTTCTTC. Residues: CASSRDGYNEQFF.

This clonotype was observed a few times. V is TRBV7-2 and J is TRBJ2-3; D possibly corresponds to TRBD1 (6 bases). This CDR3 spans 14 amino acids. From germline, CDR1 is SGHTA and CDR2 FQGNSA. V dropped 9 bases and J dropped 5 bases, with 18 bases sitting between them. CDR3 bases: TGTGCCAGAGCTCGACAGGTGCCGGTAGATACGCAGTATTTT. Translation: CARARQVPVDTQYF.